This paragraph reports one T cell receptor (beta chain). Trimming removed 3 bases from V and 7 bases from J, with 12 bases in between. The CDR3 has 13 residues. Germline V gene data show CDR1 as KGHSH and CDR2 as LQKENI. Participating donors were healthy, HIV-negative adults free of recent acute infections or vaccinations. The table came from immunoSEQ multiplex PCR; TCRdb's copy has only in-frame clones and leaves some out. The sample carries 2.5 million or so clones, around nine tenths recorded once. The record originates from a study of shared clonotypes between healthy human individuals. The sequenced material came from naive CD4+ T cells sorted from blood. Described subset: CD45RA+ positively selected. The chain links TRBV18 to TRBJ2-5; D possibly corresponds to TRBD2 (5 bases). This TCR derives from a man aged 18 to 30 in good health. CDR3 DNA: TGTGCCAGCTCACCGGTGGAACGGGGGACCCAGTACTTC. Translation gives CASSPVERGTQYF.